This T cell receptor (beta chain) originates from a study of T-cell reconstitution after alpha-beta-depleted transplantation in children. Overall study findings and caveats: Some patients' high day-60 TCRbeta diversity was attributed to recipient cells surviving conditioning. Expanded clones from the graft, numbering several hundred, reportedly supplied alpha-beta T cells about two months after transplant. The authors attributed T-cell counts and diversity one year after transplant mostly to newly produced T cells.

This clonotype was picked up a small number of times. Its antigen is still unknown. Looked up from germline, CDR1 is SGHRS and CDR2 is YFSETQ. Trimming took off 3 bases at V and 2 bases at J, with 18 bases between the two ends. The CDR3 has 16 amino acids. Unique molecular identifiers were built into the TCRbeta library. MiXCR, run by TCRdb on the PCR reads, gives a single entry per CDR3 protein. Of a few hundred thousand distinct CDR3 sequences in the sample, about a sixth are singletons; the top ten hold under 30%. Sequences were derived from PBMCs, mostly from graft donor cells, sampled 360 days after TCRalphabeta/CD19-depleted stem cell transplant. This receptor was obtained from a boy in the first two years of life who had a stem cell transplant for Wiskott-Aldrich syndrome, so the T cells may come from the graft donor. The J gene is TRBJ2-7, the V gene TRBV5-1, with D possibly TRBD1 on 6 matching bases. CDR3 in amino acids: CASSSWPRTVTYEQYF. In nucleotides, the CDR3 is TGCGCCAGCAGCTCGTGGCCCAGGACAGTAACCTACGAGCAGTACTTC.